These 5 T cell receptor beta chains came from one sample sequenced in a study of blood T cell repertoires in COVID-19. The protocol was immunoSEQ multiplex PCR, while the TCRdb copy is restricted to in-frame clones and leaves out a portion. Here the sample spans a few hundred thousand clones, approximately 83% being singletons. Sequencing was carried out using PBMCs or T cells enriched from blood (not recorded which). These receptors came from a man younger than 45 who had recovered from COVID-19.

The DNA for the CDR3 is TGCGCCAGCAGCGATCAACAGGGTTCTAACTATGGCTACACCTTC. It specifies CASSDQQGSNYGYTF. This chain links TRBV5-1 with TRBJ1-2, with TRBD1 as a possible D gene (6 bases). Deletions cut 4 bases from V and 0 bases from J, with 13 bases between. The CDR3 is made up of 15 amino acids. Germline CDR1 is SGHRS and CDR2 is YFSETQ.

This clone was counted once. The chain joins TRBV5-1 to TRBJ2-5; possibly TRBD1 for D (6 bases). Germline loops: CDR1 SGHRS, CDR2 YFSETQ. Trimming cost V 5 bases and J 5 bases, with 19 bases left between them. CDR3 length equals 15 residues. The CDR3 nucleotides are TGCGCCAGCAGATTAGGGACAACAGAAGGGGAGACCCAGTACTTC. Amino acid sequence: CASRLGTTEGETQYF.

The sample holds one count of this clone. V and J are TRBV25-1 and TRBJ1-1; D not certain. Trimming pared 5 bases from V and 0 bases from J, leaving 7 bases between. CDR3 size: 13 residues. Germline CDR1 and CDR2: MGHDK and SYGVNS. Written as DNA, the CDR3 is TGTGCCAGCAGTCCAGGCATGAACACTGAAGCTTTCTTT. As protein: CASSPGMNTEAFF. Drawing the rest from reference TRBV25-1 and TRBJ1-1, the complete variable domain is EADIYQTPRYLVIGTGKKITLECSQTMGHDKMYWYQQDPGMELHLIHYSYGVNSTEKGDLSSESTVSRIRTEHFPLTLESARPSHTSQYLCASSPGMNTEAFFGQGTRLTVV.

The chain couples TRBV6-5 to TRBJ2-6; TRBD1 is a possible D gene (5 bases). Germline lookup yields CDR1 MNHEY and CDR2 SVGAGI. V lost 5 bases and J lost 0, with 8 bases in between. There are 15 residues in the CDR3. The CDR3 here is CASSPDTSGANVLTF. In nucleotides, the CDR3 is TGTGCCAGCAGTCCGGACACCTCTGGGGCCAACGTCCTGACTTTC.

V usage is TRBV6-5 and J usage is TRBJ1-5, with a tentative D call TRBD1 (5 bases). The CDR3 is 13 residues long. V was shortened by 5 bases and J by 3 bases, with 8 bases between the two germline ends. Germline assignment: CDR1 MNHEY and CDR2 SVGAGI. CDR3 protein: CASSIRDNQPQHF. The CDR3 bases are TGTGCCAGCAGTATCAGGGACAATCAGCCCCAGCATTTT.